These 10 T cell receptor beta chains were sequenced from one sample in a study of cytomegalovirus exposure and HLA in healthy donors. Clones were sequenced by immunoSEQ multiplex PCR, and TCRdb holds only the in-frame ones, with some missing. The repertoire includes around 150,000 clones, over 85% of them detected once, and more than 3.5% sits in the top ten. Sequencing used PBMCs. These TCRs come from a man between 18 and 35 years old in good health and CMV-seropositive.

This clone was counted only a few times. The chain employs TRBV7-6 and TRBJ2-2; possible D gene TRBD1, 5 bases. The CDR3 length is 15 residues. The germline gives CDR1 SGHVS, CDR2 FNYEAQ. Trimming cost V 0 bases and J 5 bases, with 10 bases left between them. DNA of the CDR3: TGTGCCAGCAGCTTAGCACAGGAATTGACCGGGGAGCTGTTTTTT. This codes for CASSLAQELTGELFF.

This chain links TRBV5-4 with TRBJ2-1, with 7 bases that match TRBD1. CDR1 SGHNT and CDR2 YYREEE come from the germline V gene (reference sequence). With 3 bases clipped from V and 3 bases from J, the junction kept 9 bases outside the gene matches. The CDR3 is 16 residues long. CDR3 protein: CASSSVVTGVYNEQFF. CDR3 DNA sequence: TGTGCCAGCAGCTCCGTGGTTACAGGGGTCTACAATGAGCAGTTCTTC.

The chain is built from TRBV29-1 and TRBJ2-1, with a possible D match to TRBD2 (7 bases). CDR3 length equals 15 residues. V was pared by 1 base and J by 2 bases, with 12 bases between. The germline V gene encodes CDR1 SQVTM and CDR2 ANQGSEA. Here the CDR3 reads CSVEVSGGPYNEQFF. The CDR3 nucleotides are TGCAGCGTTGAAGTATCGGGGGGCCCCTACAATGAGCAGTTCTTC.

J is TRBJ2-4 and V is TRBV4-1, with 15 positions matching TRBD2. The CDR3 is 18 amino acids. Germline V lookup: CDR1 MGHRA, CDR2 YSYEKL. Trimming at V came to 4 bases and at J to 0 bases, leaving 4 bases not matched to a gene. CDR3 sequence: CASSPGLAGGRAKNIQYF. CDR3 bases: TGCGCCAGCAGCCCGGGACTAGCGGGAGGTCGAGCCAAAAACATTCAGTACTTC.

This chain links TRBV28 with TRBJ2-7; 9 bases line up with TRBD1. V dropped 3 bases and J dropped 2; count of bases not matched to a gene: 8. This CDR3 has 16 residues. Germline CDR1 MDHEN, CDR2 SYDVKM. The CDR3 is CASSFSGQGTTYEQYF. The CDR3 coding sequence is TGTGCCAGCAGTTTCAGCGGACAGGGGACAACCTACGAGCAGTACTTC.

V and J are TRBV28 and TRBJ2-7, with 12 bases that match TRBD1. Looked up from germline, CDR1 is MDHEN and CDR2 is SYDVKM. The CDR3 consists of 15 residues. V dropped 6 bases and J dropped 6; count of bases not matched to a gene: 9. CDR3 amino acids: CASRAGQGAGGEQYF. CDR3 bases: TGTGCCAGCAGAGCGGGACAGGGGGCTGGGGGCGAGCAGTACTTC.

This clone was counted only a few times. The V gene is TRBV14, the J gene TRBJ1-2; a possible D gene is TRBD1 (5 bases). The V and J ends lost 2 bases and 7 bases respectively, with 11 bases between them. The CDR3 runs to 13 residues. Germline CDR1 SGHDN, CDR2 FVKESK. The CDR3 protein is CASSQSMGGGYTF. The CDR3 bases are TGTGCCAGCAGCCAATCCATGGGGGGTGGCTACACCTTC.

This sequence joins TRBV11-3 and TRBJ2-1; D is perhaps TRBD2 (5 bases). Germline CDR1 SGHNT, CDR2 YENEEA. Trimming removed 4 bases at V and 6 bases at J, with 16 bases between. The CDR3 consists of 15 residues. CDR3 residues: CASSSGSSTGNEQFF. CDR3 in DNA: TGTGCCAGCAGCTCGGGGAGTAGTACTGGCAATGAGCAGTTCTTC.

The rearrangement joins TRBV28 to TRBJ1-1; D may be TRBD1 (5 bases). The V gene lost 5 bases and the J gene lost 5 bases, with 18 bases spanning the gap. Per the germline V gene, CDR1 is MDHEN and CDR2 is SYDVKM. The CDR3 loop spans 15 amino acids. The CDR3 sequence is CASSGGIFPGTEAFF. The CDR3 DNA follows: TGTGCCAGCAGTGGGGGGATCTTTCCCGGGACTGAAGCTTTCTTT.

The chain joins TRBV19 to TRBJ2-5, with 9 nucleotides matching TRBD1. CDR3 length: 15 amino acids. Germline values: CDR1 LNHDA, CDR2 SQIVND (reference sequence). Unmatched junction bases numbered 7, after V lost 3 bases and J lost 5 bases. The CDR3 is CASSIRGQGLETQYF. In DNA, the CDR3 is TGTGCCAGTAGTATCCGTGGACAGGGGTTGGAGACCCAGTACTTC.